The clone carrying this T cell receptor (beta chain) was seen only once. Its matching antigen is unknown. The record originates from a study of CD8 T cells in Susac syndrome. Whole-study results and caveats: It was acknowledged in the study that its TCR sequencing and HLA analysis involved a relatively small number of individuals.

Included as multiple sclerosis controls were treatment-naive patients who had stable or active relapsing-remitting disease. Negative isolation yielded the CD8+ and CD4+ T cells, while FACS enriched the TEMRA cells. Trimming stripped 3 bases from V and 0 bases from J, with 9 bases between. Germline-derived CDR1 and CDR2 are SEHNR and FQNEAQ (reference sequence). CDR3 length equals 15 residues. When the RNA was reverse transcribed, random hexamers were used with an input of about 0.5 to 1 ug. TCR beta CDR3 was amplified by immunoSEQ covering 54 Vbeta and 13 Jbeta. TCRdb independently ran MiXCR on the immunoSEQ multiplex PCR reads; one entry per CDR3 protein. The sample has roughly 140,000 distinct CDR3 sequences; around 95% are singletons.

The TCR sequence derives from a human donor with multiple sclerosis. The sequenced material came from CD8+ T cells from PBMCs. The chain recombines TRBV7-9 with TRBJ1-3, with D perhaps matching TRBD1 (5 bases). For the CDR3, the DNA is TGTGCCAGCAGCTTCCAGGGTGACTCTGGAAACACCATATATTTT. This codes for CASSFQGDSGNTIYF.